This T cell receptor (beta chain) was recovered during a study of long-term antiretroviral therapy in people with HIV. A v3.0 immunoSEQ assay was performed at survey level. Assay: immunoSEQ multiplex PCR; the TCRdb copy retains only in-frame clones and omits some. The repertoire holds roughly 16,000 clones, 79% seen once, with 6.5% to 10% in the top ten. The V gene lost 6 bases and the J gene lost 2 bases, with 11 bases spanning the gap. Germline CDR1 MNHEY, CDR2 SMNVEV (reference sequence). This CDR3 is 15 amino acids long. This clonotype was sampled from a man aged 25-45 years with HIV. The rearrangement uses TRBV27 and TRBJ1-6, with TRBD1 as a possible D gene (5 bases). Sequences were derived from unsorted PBMCs, sampled at the start of antiretroviral therapy. The CDR3: CASRTTGTYNSPLHF. The CDR3 coding sequence is TGTGCCAGCAGAACCACAGGAACCTATAATTCACCCCTCCACTTT.